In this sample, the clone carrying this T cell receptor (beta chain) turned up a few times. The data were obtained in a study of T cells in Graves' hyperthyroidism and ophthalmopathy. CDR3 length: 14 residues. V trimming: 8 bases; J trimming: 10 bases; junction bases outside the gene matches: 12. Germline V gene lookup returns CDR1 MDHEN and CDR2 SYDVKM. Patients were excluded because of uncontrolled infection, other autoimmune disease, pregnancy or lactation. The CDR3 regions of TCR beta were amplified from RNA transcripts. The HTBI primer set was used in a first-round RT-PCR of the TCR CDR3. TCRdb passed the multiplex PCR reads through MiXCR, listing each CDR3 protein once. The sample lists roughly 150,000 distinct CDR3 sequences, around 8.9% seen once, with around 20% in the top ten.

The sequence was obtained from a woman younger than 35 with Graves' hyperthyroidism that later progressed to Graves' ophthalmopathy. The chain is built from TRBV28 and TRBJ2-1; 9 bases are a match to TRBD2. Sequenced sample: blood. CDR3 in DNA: TGTGCCAGCTGCCCCGGGACTAGCACCGTCGAGCAGTTCTTC. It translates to CASCPGTSTVEQFF.